This T cell receptor beta chain emerged from a study of response to subunit inactivated influenza vaccine. Findings and limits, study-wide: Authors suggested seasonal influenza vaccinations each recruit few new T cells.

Using its own MiXCR run on the RT-PCR reads, TCRdb lists one record per CDR3 protein. The data hold around 750,000 distinct CDR3 sequences, with 21% observed a single time. Worth noting for this clonotype: Its specificity is unknown.

The CDR3 is made up of 16 amino acids. V usage is TRBV1 and J usage is TRBJ2-1; the table gives TRBD1 as D, unverified against the DNA. TRBV1 is a documented pseudogene. The receptor comes from a man aged 45-65 years who received an inactivated influenza vaccine. The input for sequencing was PBMCs from blood, taken roughly 5 days after vaccination. Here the CDR3 DNA reads TGCACCAGCAGCCAGGAGCGGGGGCGTTCAGGGGCGGAGCAGTTCTTC. As protein: CTSSQERGRSGAEQFF.